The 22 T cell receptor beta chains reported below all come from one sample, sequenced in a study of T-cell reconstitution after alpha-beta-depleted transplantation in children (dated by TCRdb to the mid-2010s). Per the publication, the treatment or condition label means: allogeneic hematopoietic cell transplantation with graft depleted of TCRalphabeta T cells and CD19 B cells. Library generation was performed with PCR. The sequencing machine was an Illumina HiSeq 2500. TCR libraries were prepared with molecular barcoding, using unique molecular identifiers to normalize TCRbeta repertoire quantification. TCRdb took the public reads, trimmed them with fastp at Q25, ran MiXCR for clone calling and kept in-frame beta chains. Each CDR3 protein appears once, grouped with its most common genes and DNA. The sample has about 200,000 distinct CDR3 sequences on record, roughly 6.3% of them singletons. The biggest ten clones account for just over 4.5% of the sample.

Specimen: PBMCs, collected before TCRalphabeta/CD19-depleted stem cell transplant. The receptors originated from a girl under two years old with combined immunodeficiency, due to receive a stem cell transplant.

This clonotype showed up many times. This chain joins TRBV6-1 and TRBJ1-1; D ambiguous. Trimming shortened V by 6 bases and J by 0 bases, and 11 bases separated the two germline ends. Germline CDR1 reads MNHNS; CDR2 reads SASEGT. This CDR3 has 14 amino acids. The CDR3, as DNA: TGTGCCAGCAGCCGGAACCTGATGAACACTGAAGCTTTCTTT. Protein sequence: CASSRNLMNTEAFF.

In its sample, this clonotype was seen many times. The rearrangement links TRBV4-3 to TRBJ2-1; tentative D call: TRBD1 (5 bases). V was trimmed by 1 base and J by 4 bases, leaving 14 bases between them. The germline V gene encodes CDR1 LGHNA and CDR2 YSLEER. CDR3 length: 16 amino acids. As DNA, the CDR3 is TGCGCCAGCAGCCAAGTCCCACGTGACAGTTACAATGAGCAGTTCTTC. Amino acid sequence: CASSQVPRDSYNEQFF.

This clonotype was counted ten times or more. The CDR3 nucleotides are TGTGCCAGCAGCCTCGACAGGTTCTCCTACGAGCAGTACTTC. Translation: CASSLDRFSYEQYF. The rearrangement links TRBV3-1 to TRBJ2-7; a possible D gene is TRBD1 (6 bases). Trimming removed 4 bases at V and 0 bases at J, with 10 bases between. CDR1 and CDR2 from the germline V gene are LGHDT and YNNKEL (reference sequence). The CDR3 runs to 14 residues.

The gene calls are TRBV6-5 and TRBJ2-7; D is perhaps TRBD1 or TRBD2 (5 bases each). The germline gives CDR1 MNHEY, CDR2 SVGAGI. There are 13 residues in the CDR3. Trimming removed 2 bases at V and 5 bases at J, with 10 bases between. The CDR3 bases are TGTGCCAGCAGTTACGGGGGTTCTGACGAGCAGTACTTC. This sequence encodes CASSYGGSDEQYF.

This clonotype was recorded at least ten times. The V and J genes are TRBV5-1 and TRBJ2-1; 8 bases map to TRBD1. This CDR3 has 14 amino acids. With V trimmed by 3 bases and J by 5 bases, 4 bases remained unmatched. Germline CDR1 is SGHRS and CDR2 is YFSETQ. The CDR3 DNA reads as TGCGCCAGCAGCTGGACAGGGAGTCACAATGAGCAGTTCTTC. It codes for CASSWTGSHNEQFF.

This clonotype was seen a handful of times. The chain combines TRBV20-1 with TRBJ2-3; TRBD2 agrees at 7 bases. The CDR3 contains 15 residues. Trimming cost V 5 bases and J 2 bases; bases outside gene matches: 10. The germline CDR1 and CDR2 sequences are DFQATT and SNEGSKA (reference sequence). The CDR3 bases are TGCAGTGCTGACGCGGCAGCGGGGCCCACAGATACGCAGTATTTT. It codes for CSADAAAGPTDTQYF.

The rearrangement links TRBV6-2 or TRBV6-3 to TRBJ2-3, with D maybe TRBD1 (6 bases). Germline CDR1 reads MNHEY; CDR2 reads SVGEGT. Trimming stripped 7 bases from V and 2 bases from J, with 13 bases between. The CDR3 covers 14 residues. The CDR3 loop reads CASTSQGYTDTQYF. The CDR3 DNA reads TGTGCCAGCACCTCACAGGGTTACACAGATACGCAGTATTTT.

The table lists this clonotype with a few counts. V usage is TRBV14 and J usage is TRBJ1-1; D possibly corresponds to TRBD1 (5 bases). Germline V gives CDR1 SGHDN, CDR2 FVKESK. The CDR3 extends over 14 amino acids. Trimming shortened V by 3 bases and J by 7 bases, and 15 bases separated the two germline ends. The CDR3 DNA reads TGTGCCAGCAGCCATGGGGACCGAAAAATTGAAGCTTTCTTT. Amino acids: CASSHGDRKIEAFF. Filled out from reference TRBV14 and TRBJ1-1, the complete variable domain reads EAGVTQFPSHSVIEKGQTVTLRCDPISGHDNLYWYRRVMGKEIKFLLHFVKESKQDESGMPNNRFLAERTGGTYSTLKVQPAELEDSGVYFCASSHGDRKIEAFFGQGTRLTVV.

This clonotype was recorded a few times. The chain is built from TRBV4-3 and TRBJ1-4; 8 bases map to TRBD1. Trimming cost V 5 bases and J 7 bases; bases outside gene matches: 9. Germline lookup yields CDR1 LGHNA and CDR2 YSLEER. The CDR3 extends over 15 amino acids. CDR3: CASSSDRDKGEKLFF. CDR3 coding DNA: TGCGCCAGCAGCTCGGACAGGGACAAGGGTGAAAAACTGTTTTTT.

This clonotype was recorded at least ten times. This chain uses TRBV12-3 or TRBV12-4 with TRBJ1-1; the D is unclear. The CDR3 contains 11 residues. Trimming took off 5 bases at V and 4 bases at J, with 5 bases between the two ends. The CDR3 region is CASSLSTEAFF. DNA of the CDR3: TGTGCCAGCAGTCTGAGCACTGAAGCTTTCTTT.

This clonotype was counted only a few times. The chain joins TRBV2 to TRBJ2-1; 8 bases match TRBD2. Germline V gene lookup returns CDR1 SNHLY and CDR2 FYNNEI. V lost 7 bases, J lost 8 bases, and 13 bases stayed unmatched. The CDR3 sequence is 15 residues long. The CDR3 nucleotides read TGTGCCAGCATTCTACTCGGGGGGGCCTTGGATGAGCAGTTCTTC. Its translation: CASILLGGALDEQFF.

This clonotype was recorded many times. CDR3 sequence (DNA): TGTGCCAGCAGTGCCGGGACTAGCGGAAAAGAGACCCAGTACTTC. It translates to CASSAGTSGKETQYF. This chain links TRBV27 with TRBJ2-5, with 11 bases identical to TRBD2. This CDR3 has 15 amino acids. With 5 bases clipped from V and 3 bases from J, the junction kept 5 bases outside the gene matches. Per the germline V gene, CDR1 is MNHEY and CDR2 is SMNVEV (reference sequence).

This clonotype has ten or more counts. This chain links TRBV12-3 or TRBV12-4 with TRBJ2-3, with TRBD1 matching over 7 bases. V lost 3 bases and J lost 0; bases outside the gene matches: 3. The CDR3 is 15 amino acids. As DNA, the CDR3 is TGTGCCAGCAGTTTCCAACAGGGGAGCACAGATACGCAGTATTTT. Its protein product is CASSFQQGSTDTQYF.

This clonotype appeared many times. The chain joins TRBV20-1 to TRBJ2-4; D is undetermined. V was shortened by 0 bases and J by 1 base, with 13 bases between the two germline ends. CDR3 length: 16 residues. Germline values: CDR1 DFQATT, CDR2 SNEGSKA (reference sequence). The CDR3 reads CSAREETLGAKNIQYF. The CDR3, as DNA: TGCAGTGCTAGAGAGGAGACCCTCGGGGCCAAAAACATTCAGTACTTC.

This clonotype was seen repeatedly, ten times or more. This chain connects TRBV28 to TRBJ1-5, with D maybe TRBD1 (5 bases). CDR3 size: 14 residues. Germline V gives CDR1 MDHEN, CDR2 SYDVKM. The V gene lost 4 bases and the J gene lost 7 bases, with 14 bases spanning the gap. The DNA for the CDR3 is TGTGCCAGCAGTTCACTCGGGGGTGTCCAGCCCCAGCATTTT. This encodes CASSSLGGVQPQHF.

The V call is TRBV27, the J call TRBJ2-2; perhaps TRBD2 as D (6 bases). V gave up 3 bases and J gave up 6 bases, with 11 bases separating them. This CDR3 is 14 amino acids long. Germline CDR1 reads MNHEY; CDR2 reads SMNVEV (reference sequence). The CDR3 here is CASSFVGGAGELFF. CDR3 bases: TGTGCCAGCAGTTTTGTCGGGGGTGCCGGGGAGCTGTTTTTT.

The CDR3 nucleotides read TGTGCCATCAGTCTCCACCCGTACATCCTAACGACAGGGCGCTACGAGCAGTACTTC. Translating gives CAISLHPYILTTGRYEQYF. The rearrangement uses TRBV3-1 and TRBJ2-7, with 7 positions matching TRBD1. The germline CDR1 and CDR2 sequences are LGHDT and YNNKEL (reference sequence). Germline trimming cut 10 bases from V and 3 bases from J; bases unmatched to any gene: 27. The CDR3 consists of 19 residues.

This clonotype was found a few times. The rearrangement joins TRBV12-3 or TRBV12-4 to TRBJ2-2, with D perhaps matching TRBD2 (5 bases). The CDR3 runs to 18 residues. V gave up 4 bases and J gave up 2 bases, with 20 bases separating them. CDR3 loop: CASSSMDWPLINTGELFF. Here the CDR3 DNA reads TGTGCCAGCAGTTCTATGGACTGGCCGTTAATTAACACCGGGGAGCTGTTTTTT.

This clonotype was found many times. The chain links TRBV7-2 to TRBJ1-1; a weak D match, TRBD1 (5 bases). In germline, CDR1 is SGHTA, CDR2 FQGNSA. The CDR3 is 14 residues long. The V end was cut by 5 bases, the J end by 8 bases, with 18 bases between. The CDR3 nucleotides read TGTGCCAGCAGCCCCCGCGGGGCTCCGGCCGAAGCTTTCTTT. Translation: CASSPRGAPAEAFF.

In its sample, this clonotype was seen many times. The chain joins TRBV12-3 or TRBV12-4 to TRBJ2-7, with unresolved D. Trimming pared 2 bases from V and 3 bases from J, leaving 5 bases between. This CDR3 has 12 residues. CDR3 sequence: CASSLQDYEQYF. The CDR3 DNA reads TGTGCCAGCAGTTTACAGGACTACGAGCAGTACTTC.

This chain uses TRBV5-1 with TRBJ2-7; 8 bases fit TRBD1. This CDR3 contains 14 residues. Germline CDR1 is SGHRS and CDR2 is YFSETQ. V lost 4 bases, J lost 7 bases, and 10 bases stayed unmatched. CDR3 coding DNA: TGCGCCAGCAGCGTAGGACAGGGCGAATTGGAGCAGTACTTC. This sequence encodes CASSVGQGELEQYF.

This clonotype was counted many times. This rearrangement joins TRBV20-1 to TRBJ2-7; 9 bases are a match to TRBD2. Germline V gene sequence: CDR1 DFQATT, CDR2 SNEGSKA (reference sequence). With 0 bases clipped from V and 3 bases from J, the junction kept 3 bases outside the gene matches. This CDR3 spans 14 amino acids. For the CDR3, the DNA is TGCAGTGCTAGAGATTTAGCGGGGGTCTACGAGCAGTACTTC. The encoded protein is CSARDLAGVYEQYF.